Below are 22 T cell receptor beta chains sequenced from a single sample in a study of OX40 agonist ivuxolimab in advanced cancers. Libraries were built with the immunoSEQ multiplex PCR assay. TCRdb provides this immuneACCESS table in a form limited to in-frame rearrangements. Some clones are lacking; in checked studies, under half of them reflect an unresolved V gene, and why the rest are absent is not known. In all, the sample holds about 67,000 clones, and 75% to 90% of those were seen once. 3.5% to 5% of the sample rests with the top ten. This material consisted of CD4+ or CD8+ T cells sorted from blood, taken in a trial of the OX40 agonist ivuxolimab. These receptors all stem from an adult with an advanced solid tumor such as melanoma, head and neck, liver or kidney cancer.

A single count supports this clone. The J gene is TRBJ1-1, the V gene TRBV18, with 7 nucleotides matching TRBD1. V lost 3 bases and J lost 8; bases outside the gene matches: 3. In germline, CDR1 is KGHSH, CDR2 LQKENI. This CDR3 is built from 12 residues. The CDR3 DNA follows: TGTGCCAGCTCACCCCCACAGGGGGAAGCTTTCTTT. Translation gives CASSPPQGEAFF. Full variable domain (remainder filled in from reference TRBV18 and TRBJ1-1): NAGVMQNPRHLVRRRGQEARLRCSPMKGHSHVYWYRQLPEEGLKFMVYLQKENIIDESGMPKERFSAEFPKEGPSILRIQQVVRGDSAAYFCASSPPQGEAFFGQGTRLTVV.

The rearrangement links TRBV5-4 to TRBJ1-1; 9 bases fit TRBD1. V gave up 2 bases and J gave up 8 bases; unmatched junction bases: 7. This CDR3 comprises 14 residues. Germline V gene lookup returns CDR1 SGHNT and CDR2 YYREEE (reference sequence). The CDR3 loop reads CASSFDRGTGEAFF. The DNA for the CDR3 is TGTGCCAGCAGCTTCGACAGGGGGACGGGGGAAGCTTTCTTT.

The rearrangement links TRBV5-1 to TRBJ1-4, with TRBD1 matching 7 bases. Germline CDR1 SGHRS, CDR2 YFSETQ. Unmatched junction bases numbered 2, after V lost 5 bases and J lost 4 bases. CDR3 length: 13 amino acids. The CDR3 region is CASRGQHNEKLFF. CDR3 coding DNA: TGCGCCAGCAGGGGACAGCATAATGAAAAACTGTTTTTT.

CDR3 protein: CASRLNRGQGTQYF. The CDR3 DNA sequence: TGTGCCAGCAGATTGAACCGGGGGCAGGGGACCCAGTACTTC. The rearrangement joins TRBV11-1 to TRBJ2-5; either TRBD1 or TRBD2 may fit D (6 bases each). Germline-derived CDR1 and CDR2 are SGHAT and FQDESV (reference sequence). V shed 6 bases and J shed 7 bases, with 18 bases lying between them. The CDR3 is 14 residues long.

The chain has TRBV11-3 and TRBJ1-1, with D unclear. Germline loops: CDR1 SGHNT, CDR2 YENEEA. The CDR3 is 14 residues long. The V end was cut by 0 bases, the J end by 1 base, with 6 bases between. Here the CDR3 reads CASSLDLTNTEAFF. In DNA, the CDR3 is TGTGCCAGCAGCTTAGATCTGACGAACACTGAAGCTTTCTTT.

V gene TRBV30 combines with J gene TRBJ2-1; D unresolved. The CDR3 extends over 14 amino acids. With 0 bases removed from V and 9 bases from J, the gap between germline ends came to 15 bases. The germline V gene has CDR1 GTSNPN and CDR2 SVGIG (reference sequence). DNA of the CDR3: TGTGCCTGGAGTGTACCCTCCTCTAATGGTGAGCAGTTCTTC. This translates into CAWSVPSSNGEQFF.

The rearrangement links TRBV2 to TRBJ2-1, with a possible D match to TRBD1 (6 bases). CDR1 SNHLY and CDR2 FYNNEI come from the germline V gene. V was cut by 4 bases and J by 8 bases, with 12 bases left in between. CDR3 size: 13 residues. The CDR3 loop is CASSAAGAYEQFF. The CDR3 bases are TGTGCCAGCAGTGCAGCAGGGGCTTATGAGCAGTTCTTC.

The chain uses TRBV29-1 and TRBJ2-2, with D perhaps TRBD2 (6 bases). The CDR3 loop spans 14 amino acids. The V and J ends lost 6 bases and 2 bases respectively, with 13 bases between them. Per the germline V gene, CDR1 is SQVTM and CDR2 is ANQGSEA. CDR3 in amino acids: CSVGVGLNTGELFF. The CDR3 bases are TGCAGCGTCGGGGTCGGACTAAACACCGGGGAGCTGTTTTTT.

The CDR3 sequence: CASSLEGASQQFF. DNA for the CDR3: TGTGCCAGCAGCTTAGAGGGGGCTAGTCAGCAGTTCTTC. The chain links TRBV11-2 to TRBJ2-1; a weak D match, TRBD1 (6 bases). Deletions cut 0 bases from V and 11 bases from J, with 11 bases between. This CDR3 contains 13 residues. From germline, CDR1 is SGHAT and CDR2 FQNNGV. Together with reference TRBV11-2 and TRBJ2-1, the CDR3 gives the full variable domain: EAGVAQSPRYKIIEKRQSVAFWCNPISGHATLYWYQQILGQGPKLLIQFQNNGVVDDSQLPKDRFSAERLKGVDSTLKIQPAKLEDSAVYLCASSLEGASQQFFGPGTRLTVL.

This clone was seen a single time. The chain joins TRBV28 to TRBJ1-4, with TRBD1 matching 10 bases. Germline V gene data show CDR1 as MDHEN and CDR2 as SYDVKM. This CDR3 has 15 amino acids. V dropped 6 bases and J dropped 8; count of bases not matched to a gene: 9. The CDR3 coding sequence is TGTGCCAGCAGCCAAAGGGACAGGGGACGGGAAAAACTGTTTTTT. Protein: CASSQRDRGREKLFF.

CDR3 sequence: CAWSVSSLETQYF. CDR3 DNA sequence: TGTGCCTGGAGTGTATCCTCTTTGGAGACCCAGTACTTC. The chain links TRBV30 to TRBJ2-5; no definite D call. This CDR3 region has 13 residues. CDR1 and CDR2 from the germline V gene are GTSNPN and SVGIG (reference sequence). Trimming pared 0 bases from V and 5 bases from J, leaving 10 bases between.

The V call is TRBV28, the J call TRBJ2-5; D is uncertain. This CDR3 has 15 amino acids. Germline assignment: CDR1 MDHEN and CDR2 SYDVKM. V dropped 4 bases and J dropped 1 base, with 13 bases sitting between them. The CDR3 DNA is TGTGCCAGCAGTTACCAAAGACCGGCCCAAGAGACCCAGTACTTC. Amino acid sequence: CASSYQRPAQETQYF.

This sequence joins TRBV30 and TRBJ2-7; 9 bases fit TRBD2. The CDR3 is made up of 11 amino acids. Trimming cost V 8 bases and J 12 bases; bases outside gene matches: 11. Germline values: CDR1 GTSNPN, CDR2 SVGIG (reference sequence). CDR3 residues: CARSVAGEVYF. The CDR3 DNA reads TGTGCCCGGTCTGTAGCGGGAGAGGTGTACTTC.

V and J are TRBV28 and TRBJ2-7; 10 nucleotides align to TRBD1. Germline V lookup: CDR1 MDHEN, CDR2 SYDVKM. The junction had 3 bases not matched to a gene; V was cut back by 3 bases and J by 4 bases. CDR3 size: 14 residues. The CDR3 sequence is CASSLGQGTYEQYF. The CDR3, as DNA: TGTGCCAGCAGTTTGGGACAGGGGACGTACGAGCAGTACTTC.

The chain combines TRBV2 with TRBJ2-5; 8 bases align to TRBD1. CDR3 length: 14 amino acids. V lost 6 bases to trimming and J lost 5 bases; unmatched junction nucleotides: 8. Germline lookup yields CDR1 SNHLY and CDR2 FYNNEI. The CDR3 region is CASRIQGGTETQYF. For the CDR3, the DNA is TGTGCCAGCAGAATACAGGGGGGTACGGAGACCCAGTACTTC. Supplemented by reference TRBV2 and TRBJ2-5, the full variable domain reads EPEVTQTPSHQVTQMGQEVILRCVPISNHLYFYWYRQILGQKVEFLVSFYNNEISEKSEIFDDQFSVERPDGSNFTLKIRSTKLEDSAMYFCASRIQGGTETQYFGPGTRLLVL.

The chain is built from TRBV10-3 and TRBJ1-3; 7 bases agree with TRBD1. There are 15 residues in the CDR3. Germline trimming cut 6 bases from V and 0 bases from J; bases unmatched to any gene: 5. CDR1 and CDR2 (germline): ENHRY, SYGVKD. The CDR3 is CAISRGTVSGNTIYF. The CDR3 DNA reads TGTGCCATCAGCCGCGGGACAGTCTCTGGAAACACCATATATTTT.

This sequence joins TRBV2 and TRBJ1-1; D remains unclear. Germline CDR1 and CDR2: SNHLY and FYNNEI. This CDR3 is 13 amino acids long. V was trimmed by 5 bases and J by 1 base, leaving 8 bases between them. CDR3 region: CASSYDWNTEAFF. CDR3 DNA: TGTGCCAGCAGTTACGACTGGAACACTGAAGCTTTCTTT.

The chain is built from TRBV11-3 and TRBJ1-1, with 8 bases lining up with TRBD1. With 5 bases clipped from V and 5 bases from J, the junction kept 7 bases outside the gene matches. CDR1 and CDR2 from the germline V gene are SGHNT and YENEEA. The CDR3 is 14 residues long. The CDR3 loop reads CASSQTGAGTEAFF. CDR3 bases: TGTGCCAGCAGCCAGACAGGGGCGGGGACTGAAGCTTTCTTT.

CDR3 protein: CASSLTQGNQPQHF. The DNA of the CDR3 is TGTGCCAGCAGTTTAACACAGGGGAATCAGCCCCAGCATTTT. The rearrangement links TRBV28 to TRBJ1-5; 7 nucleotides match TRBD1. The ends lost 2 bases at V and 4 bases at J; junction bases unmatched: 2. The CDR3 totals 14 residues. Germline CDR1 is MDHEN and CDR2 is SYDVKM.

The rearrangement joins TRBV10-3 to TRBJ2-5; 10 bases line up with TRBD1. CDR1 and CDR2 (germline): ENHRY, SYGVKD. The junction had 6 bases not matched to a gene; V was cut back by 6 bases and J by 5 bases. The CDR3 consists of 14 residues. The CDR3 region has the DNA TGTGCCATCAGGGGACAGGGGACTCAGGAGACCCAGTACTTC. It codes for CAIRGQGTQETQYF.

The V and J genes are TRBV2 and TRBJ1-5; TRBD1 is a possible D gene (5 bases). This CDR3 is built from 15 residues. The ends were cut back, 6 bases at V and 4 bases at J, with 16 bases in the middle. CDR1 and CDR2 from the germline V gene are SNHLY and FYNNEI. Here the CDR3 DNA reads TGTGCCAGCAGGCCCGATGGGGGTGGGAATCAGCCCCAGCATTTT. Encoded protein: CASRPDGGGNQPQHF.

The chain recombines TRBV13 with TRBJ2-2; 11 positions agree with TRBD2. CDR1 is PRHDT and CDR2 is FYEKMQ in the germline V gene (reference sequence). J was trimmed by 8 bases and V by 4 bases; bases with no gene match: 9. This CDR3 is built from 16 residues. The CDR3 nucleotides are TGTGCCAGCAGCTCGGGACTAGCGGTTACAGGGGGGGAGCTGTTTTTT. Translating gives CASSSGLAVTGGELFF.